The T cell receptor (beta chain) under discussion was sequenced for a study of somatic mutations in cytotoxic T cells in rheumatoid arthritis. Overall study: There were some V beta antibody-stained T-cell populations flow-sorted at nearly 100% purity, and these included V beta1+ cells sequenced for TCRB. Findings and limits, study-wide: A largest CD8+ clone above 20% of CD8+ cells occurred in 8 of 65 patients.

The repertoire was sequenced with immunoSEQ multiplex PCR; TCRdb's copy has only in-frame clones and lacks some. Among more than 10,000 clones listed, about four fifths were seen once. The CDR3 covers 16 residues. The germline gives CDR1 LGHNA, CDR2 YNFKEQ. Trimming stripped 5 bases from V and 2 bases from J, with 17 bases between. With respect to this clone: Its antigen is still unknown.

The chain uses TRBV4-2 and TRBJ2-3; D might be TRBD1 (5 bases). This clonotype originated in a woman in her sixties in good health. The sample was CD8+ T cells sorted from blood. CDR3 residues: CASSSHTGEHTDTQYF. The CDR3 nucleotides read TGTGCCAGCAGCTCACATACAGGAGAACACACAGATACGCAGTATTTT.